Each of the 25 T cell receptor beta chains below was sequenced from the same sample in a study of STAT5B mutations in CD4+ large granular lymphocyte leukemia. The table came from immunoSEQ multiplex PCR; TCRdb's copy has only in-frame clones and leaves some out. Counted here are some 28,000 clones, just under 75% occurring once; the ten biggest clones make up roughly 3.2%. The sample was CD4+ T cells from blood buffy coats. The receptors were gathered from a human donor in good health.

This clone has only a few counts. One junction end disagrees with the germline gene, perhaps due to a read error. The V call is TRBV7-7, the J call TRBJ2-3; D unresolved. The CDR3 runs 16 residues. From germline, CDR1 is SSHAT and CDR2 FNYEAQ (reference sequence). CDR3 DNA sequence: TGTGCTAGCAGCTTAGGGAAAATAGACGGCACAGATACGCAGTATTTT. As protein: CASSLGKIDGTDTQYF.

The CDR3 DNA sequence: TGTGCCAGTAGTATATTGGGGGGTGGGCCCTCTGGGGCCAACGTCCTGACTTTC. It specifies CASSILGGGPSGANVLTF. This chain links TRBV19 with TRBJ2-6, with D tentatively TRBD2 (6 bases). V shed 2 bases and J shed 0 bases, with 14 bases lying between them. The CDR3 totals 18 residues. The germline V gene encodes CDR1 LNHDA and CDR2 SQIVND (reference sequence).

Here the CDR3 DNA reads TGTGCCAGTAGTACCTACCTCGGGACTAGGAAAGACAATGAGCAGTTCTTC. The encoded protein is CASSTYLGTRKDNEQFF. The V gene is TRBV19, the J gene TRBJ2-1; 8 positions agree with TRBD2. The J segment lost 5 bases and the V segment lost 4 bases, leaving 13 bases of the junction unmatched. There are 17 residues in the CDR3. CDR1 is LNHDA, CDR2 SQIVND, per germline (reference sequence). Full variable domain (outside the CDR3, taken from reference TRBV19 and TRBJ2-1): DGGITQSPKYLFRKEGQNVTLSCEQNLNHDAMYWYRQDPGQGLRLIYYSQIVNDFQKGDIAEGYSVSREKKESFPLTVTSAQKNPTAFYLCASSTYLGTRKDNEQFFGPGTRLTVL.

The genes are TRBV7-8 and TRBJ2-7; a weak D match, TRBD2 (5 bases). V was clipped by 7 bases and J by 0 bases, with 22 bases between them. The CDR3 extends over 17 amino acids. Germline assignment: CDR1 SGHVS and CDR2 FQNEAQ. The CDR3 bases are TGTGCCAGCACCACGGACCCGGTTAGCGTGAGCTCCTACGAGCAGTACTTC. It codes for CASTTDPVSVSSYEQYF. Supplemented by reference TRBV7-8 and TRBJ2-7, the full variable domain reads GAGVSQSPRYKVAKRGQDVALRCDPISGHVSLFWYQQALGQGPEFLTYFQNEAQLDKSGLPSDRFFAERPEGSVSTLKIQRTQQEDSAVYLCASTTDPVSVSSYEQYFGPGTRLTVT.

The chain uses TRBV28 and TRBJ1-2, with 8 bases lining up with TRBD1. V lost 6 bases and J lost 6; bases outside the gene matches: 6. The germline V gene encodes CDR1 MDHEN and CDR2 SYDVKM. The CDR3 totals 13 residues. CDR3: CASSPDRVNGYTF. The CDR3 DNA follows: TGTGCCAGCAGCCCGGACAGGGTGAATGGCTACACCTTC.

The chain joins TRBV7-9 to TRBJ1-3; D is unresolved. Germline V gene data show CDR1 as SEHNR and CDR2 as FQNEAQ (reference sequence). Trimming left V 5 bases short and J 0 bases short, with 8 bases between. The CDR3 totals 14 residues. Written as DNA, the CDR3 is TGTGCCAGCAGCCCTACAAACTCTGGAAACACCATATATTTT. It encodes CASSPTNSGNTIYF.

This clone was observed a handful of times. This chain links TRBV14 with TRBJ1-2; no definite D call. This CDR3 spans 13 amino acids. Germline V gene data show CDR1 as SGHDN and CDR2 as FVKESK. Trimming shortened V by 1 base and J by 4 bases, and 7 bases separated the two germline ends. Here the CDR3 DNA reads TGTGCCAGCAGCCAAGTTCGGACCTATGGCTACACCTTC. Translating it yields CASSQVRTYGYTF.

The rearrangement joins TRBV5-1 to TRBJ2-1; TRBD2 might be the D (5 bases). Germline CDR1 and CDR2: SGHRS and YFSETQ. This CDR3 region has 12 residues. V shed 5 bases and J shed 9 bases, with 12 bases lying between them. The CDR3 here is CASREEWSEQFF. In DNA form, the CDR3 reads TGCGCCAGCAGGGAGGAGTGGAGTGAGCAGTTCTTC.

The V call is TRBV5-1, the J call TRBJ2-1; no reliable D call. Between the trimmed V and J ends, which lost 2 bases and 5 bases, there was a span of 8 bases. This CDR3 contains 13 residues. Germline CDR1 is SGHRS and CDR2 is YFSETQ. CDR3 in amino acids: CASSFSVNNEQFF. CDR3 sequence (DNA): TGCGCCAGCAGCTTCTCGGTAAACAATGAGCAGTTCTTC.

The sample holds a few counts of this clone. The chain carries TRBV29-1 and TRBJ1-5; no firm D call. The CDR3 is 13 amino acids. Germline V gene lookup returns CDR1 SQVTM and CDR2 ANQGSEA. With 6 bases removed from V and 0 bases from J, the gap between germline ends came to 9 bases. The CDR3 bases are TGCAGCGTCAGTGATCATAGCAATCAGCCCCAGCATTTT. This codes for CSVSDHSNQPQHF.

V gene TRBV7-9 combines with J gene TRBJ2-5; unclear D gene. Germline CDR1 is SEHNR and CDR2 is FQNEAQ (reference sequence). V was clipped by 3 bases and J by 1 base, with 9 bases between them. This CDR3 comprises 14 residues. The CDR3 loop is CASSLGGIQETQYF. CDR3 DNA sequence: TGTGCCAGCAGCTTGGGCGGAATCCAAGAGACCCAGTACTTC.

The chain combines TRBV5-4 with TRBJ2-1, with 7 positions matching TRBD2. The CDR3 covers 18 residues. The V segment lost 4 bases and the J segment 1 base; nucleotides outside the gene matches: 14. Per the germline V gene, CDR1 is SGHNT and CDR2 is YYREEE (reference sequence). CDR3 amino acids: CASSPLMFAGESYNEQFF. The DNA for the CDR3 is TGTGCCAGCAGCCCATTGATGTTCGCGGGAGAATCCTACAATGAGCAGTTCTTC.

This chain joins TRBV7-2 and TRBJ2-1; D not certain. The V and J ends lost 0 bases and 5 bases respectively, with 17 bases between them. CDR3 length: 17 amino acids. Germline CDR1 reads SGHTA; CDR2 reads FQGNSA. The CDR3 nucleotides read TGTGCCAGCAGCTTAGCCTATTTCAAGCGAGATAACAATGAGCAGTTCTTC. Protein: CASSLAYFKRDNNEQFF.

The gene calls are TRBV29-1 and TRBJ2-7; 7 bases fit TRBD1. The CDR3 extends over 13 amino acids. CDR1 is SQVTM and CDR2 is ANQGSEA in the germline V gene. With 4 bases clipped from V and 0 bases from J, the junction kept 3 bases outside the gene matches. CDR3 in amino acids: CSVGQGRSYEQYF. The CDR3 DNA reads as TGCAGCGTTGGACAGGGTCGCTCCTACGAGCAGTACTTC.

The chain joins TRBV5-1 to TRBJ2-2; TRBD1 agrees at 8 bases. Trimming removed 3 bases from V and 3 bases from J; junction bases left unmatched: 10. Germline-derived CDR1 and CDR2 are SGHRS and YFSETQ. The CDR3 covers 17 residues. This CDR3 is CASSYSSGTGDTGELFF. The DNA of the CDR3 is TGCGCCAGCAGCTACAGCTCCGGGACAGGAGACACCGGGGAGCTGTTTTTT.

V and J are TRBV4-2 and TRBJ2-5; TRBD2 matches 7 bases. Trimming cost V 4 bases and J 4 bases; bases outside gene matches: 18. Germline CDR1 reads LGHNA; CDR2 reads YNFKEQ. CDR3 size: 18 residues. The CDR3 coding sequence is TGTGCCAGCAGCCTAAACCCGGCCGTGGGGGGGAACGGAGAGACCCAGTACTTC. This translates into CASSLNPAVGGNGETQYF.

The rearrangement uses TRBV30 and TRBJ2-2, with 7 bases identical to TRBD1. V was pared by 0 bases and J by 6 bases, with 13 bases of the junction left unmatched. The CDR3 is 17 residues long. The germline gives CDR1 GTSNPN, CDR2 SVGIG (reference sequence). Written as DNA, the CDR3 is TGTGCCTGGAGTGTAAGAATCGGGACAGCAAGGGCCGGGGAGCTGTTTTTT. Amino acids: CAWSVRIGTARAGELFF. Using reference TRBV30 and TRBJ2-2 for the parts outside the CDR3, the full variable domain is SQTIHQWPATLVQPVGSPLSLECTVEGTSNPNLYWYRQAAGRGLQLLFYSVGIGQISSEVPQNLSASRPQDRQFILSSKKLLLSDSGFYLCAWSVRIGTARAGELFFGEGSRLTVL.

This clone was observed a handful of times. The chain employs TRBV11-1 and TRBJ2-1; D ambiguous. CDR3 length: 11 residues. Germline loops: CDR1 SGHAT, CDR2 FQDESV (reference sequence). Trimming took off 4 bases at V and 7 bases at J, with 5 bases between the two ends. CDR3 in amino acids: CASSSMNEQFF. CDR3 coding DNA: TGTGCCAGCAGCTCCATGAATGAGCAGTTCTTC. Based on the CDR3 plus reference TRBV11-1 and TRBJ2-1, the full variable domain is EAEVAQSPRYKITEKSQAVAFWCDPISGHATLYWYRQILGQGPELLVQFQDESVVDDSQLPKDRFSAERLKGVDSTLKIQPAELGDSAMYLCASSSMNEQFFGPGTRLTVL.

This clone appeared once. V and J are TRBV5-1 and TRBJ1-1; possible D gene TRBD1, 5 bases. Trimming shortened V by 0 bases and J by 0 bases, and 12 bases separated the two germline ends. Germline CDR1 and CDR2: SGHRS and YFSETQ. The CDR3 has 16 residues. Here the CDR3 reads CASSLGRTSMNTEAFF. CDR3 coding DNA: TGCGCCAGCAGCTTGGGCCGGACATCCATGAACACTGAAGCTTTCTTT.

This clone was seen only a few times. V gene TRBV2 combines with J gene TRBJ1-1; TRBD1 is a possible D gene (6 bases). Trimming removed 8 bases at V and 4 bases at J, with 17 bases between. This CDR3 comprises 14 residues. Germline V gene lookup returns CDR1 SNHLY and CDR2 FYNNEI. DNA of the CDR3: TGTGCCAGCGGGGGTGACAGGACAACCACTGAAGCTTTCTTT. As protein: CASGGDRTTTEAFF.

The chain employs TRBV11-3 and TRBJ2-2; 8 nucleotides align to TRBD1. Trimming removed 2 bases from V and 4 bases from J; junction bases left unmatched: 3. CDR1 and CDR2 from the germline V gene are SGHNT and YENEEA. The CDR3 extends over 15 amino acids. The CDR3 region has the DNA TGTGCCAGCAGCTTAAGGACAGGGACCACCGGGGAGCTGTTTTTT. Its translation: CASSLRTGTTGELFF.

The chain recombines TRBV5-1 with TRBJ2-7; D is perhaps TRBD1 (5 bases). From germline, CDR1 is SGHRS and CDR2 YFSETQ. The CDR3 length is 14 residues. Trimming removed 3 bases from V and 2 bases from J, with 12 bases in between. The DNA of the CDR3 is TGCGCCAGCAGCTCGGACATCCCAACCTACGAGCAGTACTTC. Protein product: CASSSDIPTYEQYF.

This clone was counted a few times. The V call is TRBV5-1, the J call TRBJ1-1; tentatively, D is TRBD1 (6 bases). V shed 2 bases and J shed 1 base, with 15 bases lying between them. CDR3 length equals 16 residues. Germline values: CDR1 SGHRS, CDR2 YFSETQ. CDR3 in DNA: TGCGCCAGCAGCTTAGGGACACCGATACAGAACACTGAAGCTTTCTTT. Translating it yields CASSLGTPIQNTEAFF.

There are a few counts of this clone. This chain joins TRBV2 and TRBJ2-2; no clear D. Trimming left V 6 bases short and J 7 bases short, with 9 bases between. This CDR3 is 12 amino acids long. Germline V gene sequence: CDR1 SNHLY, CDR2 FYNNEI. The CDR3 region has the DNA TGTGCCAGCAGCCCCGGGCTCGGGGAGCTGTTTTTT. This encodes CASSPGLGELFF.

This clone occurred once. The chain couples TRBV28 to TRBJ2-7; D is unresolved. This CDR3 is built from 12 residues. Germline CDR1 reads MDHEN; CDR2 reads SYDVKM. Trimming removed 5 bases from V and 2 bases from J, with 7 bases in between. Here the CDR3 reads CASSTTPYEQYF. The CDR3 coding sequence is TGTGCCAGCAGTACCACCCCCTACGAGCAGTACTTC. Looking up the rest from reference TRBV28 and TRBJ2-7 gives the full variable domain: DVKVTQSSRYLVKRTGEKVFLECVQDMDHENMFWYRQDPGLGLRLIYFSYDVKMKEKGDIPEGYSVSREKKERFSLILESASTNQTSMYLCASSTTPYEQYFGPGTRLTVT.